Shown below are 28 T cell receptor beta chains from a single sample sequenced in a study of beta chain features in type 1 diabetes. The entirety of the isolated RNA underwent reverse transcription, so expressed TCRB transcripts were sequenced. Using immunoSEQ multiplex PCR, the repertoire was profiled, and TCRdb retains in-frame clones only, with some absent. Counted here are some 360,000 clones, less than 20% occurring once; the ten biggest clones make up under 0.05%. Sequencing was done on a sample of naive CD4+ T cells from blood. The receptors originated from a woman younger than 30 in good health.

The rearrangement uses TRBV30 and TRBJ2-7, with D perhaps TRBD1 (5 bases). V was pared by 1 base and J by 3 bases, with 10 bases between. This CDR3 region has 13 residues. Germline V lookup: CDR1 GTSNPN, CDR2 SVGIG (reference sequence). This CDR3 is CAWSADSGYEQYF. The CDR3, as DNA: TGTGCCTGGAGTGCAGACAGTGGCTACGAGCAGTACTTC.

Of note for this clone: Other DNA sequences in the same sample also yield this CDR3. The V and J genes are TRBV27 and TRBJ1-2; tentatively, D is TRBD1 (5 bases). Between the trimmed V and J ends, which lost 4 bases and 5 bases, there was a span of 8 bases. The CDR3 extends over 12 amino acids. Germline V gives CDR1 MNHEY, CDR2 SMNVEV (reference sequence). For the CDR3, the DNA is TGTGCCAGCAGTTCCCAGGGATATGGCTACACCTTC. This encodes CASSSQGYGYTF.

This clone was found once. The rearrangement links TRBV6-6 to TRBJ2-5; 11 bases agree with TRBD2. The V gene end was trimmed by 4 bases and the J gene end by 1 base; junction bases not matched to a gene: 5. The CDR3 contains 16 residues. CDR1 and CDR2 from the germline V gene are MNHNY and SVGAGI (reference sequence). The CDR3 sequence: CASSLPLAGAQETQYF. The CDR3 bases are TGTGCCAGCAGTTTGCCACTAGCGGGGGCCCAAGAGACCCAGTACTTC.

The CDR3 reads CASSPGQGFTDTQYF. CDR3 in DNA: TGCGCCAGCAGCCCGGGACAGGGGTTCACAGATACGCAGTATTTT. The chain combines TRBV5-1 with TRBJ2-3; 10 bases line up with TRBD1. Looked up from germline, CDR1 is SGHRS and CDR2 is YFSETQ. The CDR3 is 15 residues long. The ends lost 4 bases at V and 2 bases at J; junction bases unmatched: 4.

The V and J genes are TRBV29-1 and TRBJ2-3; no definite D call. V was trimmed by 3 bases and J by 2 bases, leaving 15 bases between them. The CDR3 is 15 amino acids. CDR1 is SQVTM and CDR2 is ANQGSEA in the germline V gene. The CDR3: CSVDGLMTATDTQYF. The CDR3 nucleotides are TGCAGCGTTGATGGGTTGATGACTGCCACAGATACGCAGTATTTT.

Only a few counts were recorded for this clone. This chain connects TRBV6-6 to TRBJ2-3; perhaps TRBD2 as D (7 bases). The CDR3 is 16 residues long. CDR1 and CDR2 from the germline V gene are MNHNY and SVGAGI (reference sequence). The V gene lost 6 bases and the J gene lost 4 bases, with 20 bases spanning the gap. This chain's CDR3 is CASRGGRGRSADTQYF. The CDR3 coding sequence is TGTGCCAGCAGAGGGGGGCGGGGGAGGAGCGCAGATACGCAGTATTTT.

This clone has just a few counts. The chain combines TRBV6-1 with TRBJ2-3, with 7 bases matching TRBD2. The CDR3 is 14 amino acids. V trimming: 5 bases; J trimming: 7 bases; junction bases outside the gene matches: 9. The germline gives CDR1 MNHNS, CDR2 SASEGT. DNA for the CDR3: TGTGCCAGCAGTTGGACTAGAATCAAGAATACGCAGTATTTT. It is translated as CASSWTRIKNTQYF.

The CDR3 region is CASSQEVVAGVDTQYF. CDR3 nucleotides: TGTGCCAGCAGCCAAGAGGTAGTAGCGGGGGTAGATACGCAGTATTTT. V gene TRBV4-2 combines with J gene TRBJ2-3, with TRBD2 matching over 9 bases. The CDR3 spans 16 residues. CDR1 and CDR2 from the germline V gene are LGHNA and YNFKEQ. Unmatched junction bases numbered 6, after V lost 0 bases and J lost 5 bases.

A few counts support this clone. The chain couples TRBV18 to TRBJ1-1, with 7 bases matching TRBD1. J was trimmed by 4 bases and V by 2 bases; bases with no gene match: 4. This CDR3 is 14 amino acids long. CDR1 is KGHSH and CDR2 is LQKENI in the germline V gene. The CDR3: CASSPTGEVTEAFF. In DNA, the CDR3 is TGTGCCAGCTCACCAACAGGGGAGGTCACTGAAGCTTTCTTT.

This clone has only a few counts. The chain carries TRBV6-1 and TRBJ2-1, with 12 bases aligning to TRBD2. J lost 8 bases, V lost 7 bases, and 9 bases had no gene match. The CDR3 totals 15 residues. Germline assignment: CDR1 MNHNS and CDR2 SASEGT. CDR3 amino acids: CASTSTSGRPYEQFF. For the CDR3, the DNA is TGTGCCAGCACCTCGACTAGCGGGAGACCGTATGAGCAGTTCTTC.

J is TRBJ1-1 and V is TRBV30, with TRBD1 matching 9 bases. Germline CDR1 reads GTSNPN; CDR2 reads SVGIG (reference sequence). This CDR3 is built from 12 residues. Unmatched junction bases numbered 1, after V lost 7 bases and J lost 1 base. CDR3 bases: TGTGCCTCGGACAGGGGGAACACTGAAGCTTTCTTT. Its translation is CASDRGNTEAFF.

A few counts support this clone. V and J are TRBV6-5 and TRBJ2-7; 7 bases agree with TRBD1. CDR3 size: 12 residues. V trimming: 7 bases; J trimming: 4 bases; junction bases outside the gene matches: 4. The germline CDR1 and CDR2 sequences are MNHEY and SVGAGI. The CDR3 spells CASKDRTYEQYF. Written as DNA, the CDR3 is TGTGCCAGCAAGGACAGGACTTACGAGCAGTACTTC.

The chain links TRBV2 to TRBJ1-5; no firm D call. V lost 1 base, J lost 0 bases, and 4 bases lay in between. CDR1 and CDR2 (germline): SNHLY, FYNNEI. This CDR3 comprises 14 residues. The CDR3 spells CASSEGHSNQPQHF. The CDR3 DNA follows: TGTGCCAGCAGTGAAGGACATAGCAATCAGCCCCAGCATTTT.

The J gene is TRBJ2-6, the V gene TRBV10-3; TRBD2 matches at 7 bases. The J segment lost 1 base and the V segment lost 5 bases, leaving 8 bases of the junction unmatched. Germline CDR1 and CDR2: ENHRY and SYGVKD. This CDR3 is 17 amino acids long. The CDR3: CAISTGTTTSGANVLTF. Written as DNA, the CDR3 is TGTGCCATCAGTACCGGGACTACTACATCTGGGGCCAACGTCCTGACTTTC.

This clone was seen a handful of times. This chain connects TRBV30 to TRBJ1-3, with D possibly matching TRBD1 (6 bases). The germline V and J ends were trimmed by 5 bases and 8 bases, with 13 bases remaining between them. CDR3 length equals 12 residues. CDR1 GTSNPN and CDR2 SVGIG come from the germline V gene (reference sequence). The CDR3 sequence: CAWGTLLDTIYF. The CDR3 nucleotides are TGTGCCTGGGGGACATTGTTGGACACCATATATTTT.

This clone was observed a handful of times. J is TRBJ2-7 and V is TRBV11-1; D is possibly TRBD1 (5 bases). Trimming cost V 6 bases and J 4 bases, with 10 bases left between them. The CDR3 runs 12 residues. Looked up from germline, CDR1 is SGHAT and CDR2 is FQDESV (reference sequence). The CDR3: CASSPGRYEQYF. The DNA of the CDR3 is TGTGCCAGCAGTCCAGGGCGATACGAGCAGTACTTC.

The rearrangement links TRBV19 to TRBJ1-4; no clear D. The CDR3 runs 12 residues. V lost 8 bases and J lost 6, with 10 bases in between. Looked up from germline, CDR1 is LNHDA and CDR2 is SQIVND (reference sequence). CDR3 nucleotides: TGTGCCAGTGCACGGGGTGATGAAAAACTGTTTTTT. The encoded protein is CASARGDEKLFF.

The CDR3 here is CSVTGNYGYTF. The CDR3 bases are TGCAGCGTAACAGGGAACTATGGCTACACCTTC. The rearrangement joins TRBV29-1 to TRBJ1-2, with D tentatively TRBD1 (6 bases). This CDR3 is built from 11 residues. V gave up 6 bases and J gave up 2 bases, with 7 bases separating them. Germline assignment: CDR1 SQVTM and CDR2 ANQGSEA.

The chain couples TRBV19 to TRBJ1-5, with a weak D call TRBD1 (5 bases). V gave up 7 bases and J gave up 2 bases, with 15 bases separating them. Germline V gives CDR1 LNHDA, CDR2 SQIVND (reference sequence). The CDR3 contains 15 residues. CDR3: CASNGQGKGNQPQHF. The CDR3 DNA reads as TGTGCCAGTAACGGGCAGGGTAAGGGCAATCAGCCCCAGCATTTT.

The chain couples TRBV30 to TRBJ2-3; D ambiguous. From germline, CDR1 is GTSNPN and CDR2 SVGIG (reference sequence). CDR3 length: 16 residues. V lost 3 bases, J lost 4 bases, and 20 bases lay in between. The CDR3 loop is CAWRGGVPSAPDTQYF. CDR3 nucleotide sequence: TGTGCCTGGAGGGGTGGCGTCCCGAGCGCCCCAGATACGCAGTATTTT.

This chain connects TRBV18 to TRBJ1-3, with unresolved D. V was shortened by 1 base and J by 0 bases, with 7 bases between the two germline ends. The CDR3 is 15 amino acids. The germline V gene encodes CDR1 KGHSH and CDR2 LQKENI. Here the CDR3 DNA reads TGTGCCAGCTCACCACAGGAGAGCTCTGGAAACACCATATATTTT. Its protein is CASSPQESSGNTIYF.

The genes are TRBV2 and TRBJ2-2; a possible D gene is TRBD2 (6 bases). The CDR3 is 14 amino acids. V dropped 10 bases and J dropped 5 bases, with 17 bases sitting between them. Germline-derived CDR1 and CDR2 are SNHLY and FYNNEI. For the CDR3, the DNA is TGTGCCACCGGTGGGGCGGGGAGGACCGGGGAGCTGTTTTTT. This encodes CATGGAGRTGELFF.

V usage is TRBV30 and J usage is TRBJ1-1; no definite D call. V gave up 2 bases and J gave up 7 bases, with 8 bases separating them. The germline CDR1 and CDR2 sequences are GTSNPN and SVGIG (reference sequence). The CDR3 extends over 11 amino acids. The CDR3, as DNA: TGTGCCTGGAGTACACAGATTGAAGCTTTCTTT. Its protein is CAWSTQIEAFF. The full variable domain, rest sourced from reference TRBV30 and TRBJ1-1, is SQTIHQWPATLVQPVGSPLSLECTVEGTSNPNLYWYRQAAGRGLQLLFYSVGIGQISSEVPQNLSASRPQDRQFILSSKKLLLSDSGFYLCAWSTQIEAFFGQGTRLTVV.

The chain recombines TRBV9 with TRBJ1-1, with 8 positions matching TRBD1. CDR1 and CDR2 (germline): SGDLS, YYNGEE. After removal of 2 bases from V and 3 bases from J, the junction contained 3 bases not matched to a gene. The CDR3 is made up of 14 amino acids. CDR3 nucleotides: TGTGCCAGCAGCGTCGTACAGGGGGACACTGAAGCTTTCTTT. Amino acid sequence: CASSVVQGDTEAFF.

The genes are TRBV5-6 and TRBJ2-7; the match to TRBD2 covers 7 bases. CDR3 size: 15 residues. Germline-derived CDR1 and CDR2 are SGHDT and YYEEEE. The J segment lost 3 bases and the V segment lost 1 base, leaving 7 bases of the junction unmatched. CDR3 nucleotide sequence: TGTGCCAGCAGCTTGCCTGGGGCTAGCGGCTACGAGCAGTACTTC. Translation: CASSLPGASGYEQYF. Complete variable domain (other parts from reference TRBV5-6 and TRBJ2-7): DAGVTQSPTHLIKTRGQQVTLRCSPKSGHDTVSWYQQALGQGPQFIFQYYEEEERQRGNFPDRFSGHQFPNYSSELNVNALLLGDSALYLCASSLPGASGYEQYFGPGTRLTVT.

This chain links TRBV5-1 with TRBJ2-4; the match to TRBD2 covers 7 bases. This CDR3 comprises 17 residues. V dropped 0 bases and J dropped 0; count of bases not matched to a gene: 6. The germline V gene has CDR1 SGHRS and CDR2 YFSETQ. The CDR3 here is CASSLDSSGLAKNIQYF. Written as DNA, the CDR3 is TGCGCCAGCAGCTTGGATTCTAGCGGATTAGCCAAAAACATTCAGTACTTC.

This clone was picked up a small number of times. This rearrangement joins TRBV5-6 to TRBJ2-1; TRBD2 aligns across 7 bases. The junction had 2 bases not matched to a gene; V was cut back by 3 bases and J by 8 bases. This CDR3 contains 12 residues. From germline, CDR1 is SGHDT and CDR2 YYEEEE. The CDR3 sequence is CASSSRGDEQFF. As DNA, the CDR3 is TGTGCCAGCAGCTCCCGGGGGGATGAGCAGTTCTTC.

J is TRBJ2-1 and V is TRBV5-4; no firm D call. V was trimmed by 0 bases and J by 5 bases, leaving 9 bases between them. This CDR3 contains 14 residues. Germline V gene data show CDR1 as SGHNT and CDR2 as YYREEE (reference sequence). CDR3 in DNA: TGTGCCAGCAGCTTGGGCCCTCGCGACAATGAGCAGTTCTTC. Its protein is CASSLGPRDNEQFF.